Listed below are T cell receptor beta chains from one sample, sequenced in a study of T cell repertoires in cytomegalovirus infection. TCRdb used MiXCR to reprocess the reads, holding one entry per CDR3 protein. The data contain about 89,000 distinct CDR3 sequences, 25% to 30% of them singletons. The antigens of these receptors remain unknown. Here the sequenced sample was CD8+ T cells from cultured PBMCs, taken from culture after CMV antigen stimulation. The receptors here all came from a human donor in good health (CMV status not recorded). Some clones in this sample may be carry-over from other donors' samples. Each CDR3 is given with its conserved first and last residue. The D gene is left open where the match is weak. Clone size is given for some rows only: seen once, a few or many times, or a class if the clone is expanded.

cdr3_aa,cdr3_nt,v_call,clone_size,d_call,j_call
CASSRGGGGQDVYGYTF,TGCGCCAGCAGCCGAGGAGGAGGCGGACAGGACGTGTATGGCTACACCTTC,TRBV23-1,NA,TRBD1,TRBJ1-2
CASSNRGLNEKLFF,TGTGCCAGTAGTAACAGGGGCCTTAATGAAAAACTGTTTTTT,TRBV19,NA,TRBD1,TRBJ1-4
CASSLQGDAKNIQYF,TGTGCCAGCAGTTTGCAGGGAGACGCCAAAAACATTCAGTACTTC,TRBV12-3/TRBV12-4,few,NA,TRBJ2-4
CASSQGTLEAFF,TGCGCCAGCAGCCAAGGCACCTTAGAAGCTTTCTTT,TRBV4-1,few,NA,TRBJ1-1
CASRARVSTEAFF,TGTGCCAGCAGGGCAAGGGTTTCCACTGAAGCTTTCTTT,TRBV25-1,NA,NA,TRBJ1-1
CASSFPRWRDRRETQYF,TGTGCCAGCAGTTTCCCCCGCTGGAGGGACAGGAGGGAGACCCAGTACTTC,TRBV28,NA,TRBD1,TRBJ2-5
CASSDHSLAGASSPLHF,TGTGCCAGCAGCGACCACTCACTAGCGGGGGCGAGCTCACCCCTCCACTTT,TRBV7-9,NA,NA,TRBJ1-6
CASTLSGTSYEQYF,TGTGCCAGCACTCTTTCTGGGACTTCATACGAGCAGTACTTC,TRBV19,many,NA,TRBJ2-7
CASPSGAPYGYTF,TGCGCCAGCCCCTCGGGGGCCCCCTATGGCTACACCTTC,TRBV23-1,NA,NA,TRBJ1-2
CASSVRTYGYTF,TGTGCCAGCAGCGTTCGGACCTATGGCTACACCTTC,TRBV9,few,NA,TRBJ1-2
CASRGGQETQYF,TGTGCCAGTCGCGGGGGTCAAGAGACCCAGTACTTC,TRBV2,few,TRBD2,TRBJ2-5
CASSQDPTGNTEAFF,TGTGCCAGCAGCCAAGATCCCACGGGGAACACTGAAGCTTTCTTT,TRBV3-1,NA,NA,TRBJ1-1
CASSPAAYEQYF,TGTGCCAGCAGCCCAGCCGCCTACGAGCAGTACTTC,TRBV7-8,NA,NA,TRBJ2-7
CASRGTSPGGHTEAFF,TGTGCCAGCAGAGGGACTTCACCGGGGGGGCACACTGAAGCTTTCTTT,TRBV12-3/TRBV12-4,few,NA,TRBJ1-1
CASSYSKIHNEQFF,TGTGCCAGCAGTTACTCGAAGATACACAATGAGCAGTTCTTC,TRBV6-5,few,NA,TRBJ2-1
CASSHNPNRVLSYEQYF,TGTGCCAGCAGCCACAACCCTAACAGGGTGTTATCCTACGAGCAGTACTTC,TRBV7-9,few,NA,TRBJ2-7
CASSPGLAEAFF,TGTGCCAGCAGCCCAGGGTTGGCTGAAGCTTTCTTT,TRBV7-9,few,NA,TRBJ1-1
CASCYWTSGANTGELFF,TGTGCCAGCTGCTACTGGACTAGCGGGGCCAACACCGGGGAGCTGTTTTTT,TRBV2,few,TRBD2,TRBJ2-2
CASSILGVEEEQYF,TGTGCCAGCAGCATCCTTGGGGTGGAGGAAGAGCAGTACTTC,TRBV7-8,NA,NA,TRBJ2-7
CASSPSGTGELFF,TGCGCCAGCAGCCCCTCGGGCACCGGGGAGCTGTTTTTT,TRBV4-1,many,NA,TRBJ2-2
CASSQDGGSQETQYF,TGCGCCAGCAGCCAAGACGGGGGTTCCCAAGAGACCCAGTACTTC,TRBV4-1,NA,NA,TRBJ2-5
CSVDFGSSSYEQYF,TGCAGCGTTGATTTCGGTTCTAGCTCCTACGAGCAGTACTTC,TRBV29-1,NA,NA,TRBJ2-7
CASSIWVGNEQFF,TGTGCCAGTAGTATTTGGGTCGGCAATGAGCAGTTCTTC,TRBV19,few,NA,TRBJ2-1
CASSLEGQGYNEQFF,TGTGCCAGCAGCTTGGAGGGACAGGGGTACAATGAGCAGTTCTTC,TRBV5-4,many,TRBD1,TRBJ2-1
CASSLTSGAYEQYF,TGTGCCAGCAGCCTGACTAGCGGGGCTTACGAGCAGTACTTC,TRBV11-1,few,TRBD2,TRBJ2-7
CASSEGMLYPLEGYTF,TGTGCCAGCAGTGAAGGAATGCTTTATCCCTTAGAGGGCTACACCTTC,TRBV2,few,NA,TRBJ1-2
CASSKGTPASGANVLTF,TGTGCCAGCAGCAAGGGAACCCCAGCCTCTGGGGCCAACGTCCTGACTTTC,TRBV14,NA,NA,TRBJ2-6
CASSLVGEGSPLHF,TGTGCCAGCAGCTTAGTAGGAGAAGGATCACCCCTCCACTTT,TRBV7-9,few,NA,TRBJ1-6
CASSADRGRPLHF,TGTGCCAGCAGTGCGGACCGGGGCAGACCCCTCCACTTT,TRBV2,NA,NA,TRBJ1-6
CASSEEGGLNQPQHF,TGTGCCAGCAGTGAAGAGGGCGGATTGAATCAGCCCCAGCATTTT,TRBV6-1,NA,NA,TRBJ1-5
CASSLGPMGEKLFF,TGTGCCAGCAGCTTAGGTCCGATGGGGGAAAAACTGTTTTTT,TRBV7-9,NA,NA,TRBJ1-4
CATANPNMNTEAFF,TGTGCCACAGCAAATCCCAACATGAACACTGAAGCTTTCTTT,TRBV12-3/TRBV12-4,few,NA,TRBJ1-1
CSVSGTTVNTEAFF,TGCAGCGTCTCGGGCACGACAGTGAACACTGAAGCTTTCTTT,TRBV29-1,NA,NA,TRBJ1-1
CSARGSPEQFF,TGCAGTGCTCGAGGCTCACCTGAGCAGTTCTTC,TRBV20-1,few,NA,TRBJ2-1
CASSEYPNWQETQYF,TGTGCCAGCAGTGAATACCCCAACTGGCAAGAGACCCAGTACTTC,TRBV25-1,NA,NA,TRBJ2-5
CASSLDGNSYEQYF,TGTGCCAGCAGTTTAGACGGAAACTCCTACGAGCAGTACTTC,TRBV28,many,NA,TRBJ2-7
CASSLVPLGETQYF,TGTGCCAGCAGCTTAGTTCCTTTAGGAGAGACCCAGTACTTC,TRBV7-6,few,NA,TRBJ2-5
CASSLDREASDGNYSPDTQYF,TGTGCCAGCAGCTTAGACCGGGAGGCATCGGACGGGAATTATTCCCCCGATACGCAGTATTTT,TRBV7-9,NA,TRBD2,TRBJ2-3
CASSLDFWTSGPGTGELFF,TGTGCCAGCAGCTTAGATTTTTGGACTAGCGGCCCGGGCACCGGGGAGCTGTTTTTT,TRBV11-2,NA,TRBD2,TRBJ2-2
CASSYSRDFYEQYF,TGTGCCAGCAGTTACTCCCGGGACTTCTACGAGCAGTACTTC,TRBV6-2/TRBV6-3,NA,NA,TRBJ2-7
CASSQSLAGVTNTGELFF,TGTGCCAGCAGCCAGTCACTAGCGGGGGTTACAAACACCGGGGAGCTGTTTTTT,TRBV12-3/TRBV12-4,NA,TRBD2,TRBJ2-2